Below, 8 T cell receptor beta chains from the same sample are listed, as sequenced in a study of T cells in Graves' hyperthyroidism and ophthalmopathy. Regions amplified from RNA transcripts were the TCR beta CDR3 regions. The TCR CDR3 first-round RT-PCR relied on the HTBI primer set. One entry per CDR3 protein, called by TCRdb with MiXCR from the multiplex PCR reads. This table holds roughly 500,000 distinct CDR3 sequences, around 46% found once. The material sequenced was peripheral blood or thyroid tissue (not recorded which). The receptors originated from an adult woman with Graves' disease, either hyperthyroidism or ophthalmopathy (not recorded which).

CDR3 nucleotides: TGTGCCATCAACTCGCAGAGCTCCTACGAGCAGTACTTC. Amino acid sequence: CAINSQSSYEQYF. The rearrangement links TRBV10-3 to TRBJ2-7; D not certain. V was clipped by 7 bases and J by 0 bases, with 10 bases between them. The CDR3 is 13 residues long. The germline gives CDR1 ENHRY, CDR2 SYGVKD.

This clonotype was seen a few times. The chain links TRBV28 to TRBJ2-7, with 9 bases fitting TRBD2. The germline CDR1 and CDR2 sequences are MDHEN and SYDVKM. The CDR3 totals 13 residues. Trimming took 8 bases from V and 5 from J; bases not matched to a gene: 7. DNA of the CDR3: TGTGCCAGCGGTCGACTAGCGGTCCACGAGCAGTACTTC. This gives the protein CASGRLAVHEQYF.

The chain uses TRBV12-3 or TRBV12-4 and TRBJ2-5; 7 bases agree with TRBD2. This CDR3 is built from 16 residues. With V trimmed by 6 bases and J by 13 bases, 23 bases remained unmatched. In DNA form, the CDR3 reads TGTGCCAGCAGCTCGGGACGTAGGCTAGCGGAACCCAAGTTGTACTTC. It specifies CASSSGRRLAEPKLYF.

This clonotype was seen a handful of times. The CDR3: CASSLYPGLADQETQYF. The CDR3 region has the DNA TGTGCCAGCAGTTTATACCCGGGACTAGCGGATCAAGAGACCCAGTACTTC. The rearrangement links TRBV28 to TRBJ2-5; 11 bases map to TRBD2. After removal of 1 base from V and 2 bases from J, the junction contained 6 bases not matched to a gene. The CDR3 extends over 17 amino acids. Germline assignment: CDR1 MDHEN and CDR2 SYDVKM. The complete variable domain, with remaining parts taken from reference TRBV28 and TRBJ2-5, reads DVKVTQSSRYLVKRTGEKVFLECVQDMDHENMFWYRQDPGLGLRLIYFSYDVKMKEKGDIPEGYSVSREKKERFSLILESASTNQTSMYLCASSLYPGLADQETQYFGPGTRLLVL.

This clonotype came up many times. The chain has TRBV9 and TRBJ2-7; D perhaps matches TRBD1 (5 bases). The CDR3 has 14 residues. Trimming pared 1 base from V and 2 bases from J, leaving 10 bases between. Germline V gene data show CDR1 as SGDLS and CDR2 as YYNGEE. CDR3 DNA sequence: TGTGCCAGCAGCGTATCTGCCAGGGCCTACGAGCAGTACTTC. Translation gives CASSVSARAYEQYF.

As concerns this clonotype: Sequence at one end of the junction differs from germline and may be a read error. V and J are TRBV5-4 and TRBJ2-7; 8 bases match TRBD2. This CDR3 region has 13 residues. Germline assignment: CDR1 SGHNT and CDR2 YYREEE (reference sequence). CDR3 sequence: CASSPVAGRTRRF. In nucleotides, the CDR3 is TGTGCCAGCAGTCCCGTAGCGGGACGGACGCGGCGCTTC.

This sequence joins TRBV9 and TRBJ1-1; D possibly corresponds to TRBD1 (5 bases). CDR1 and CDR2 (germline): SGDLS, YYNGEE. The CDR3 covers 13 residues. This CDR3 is CARDGGWNTEAFF. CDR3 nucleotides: TGTGCTAGAGATGGGGGGTGGAACACTGAAGCTTTCTTT.

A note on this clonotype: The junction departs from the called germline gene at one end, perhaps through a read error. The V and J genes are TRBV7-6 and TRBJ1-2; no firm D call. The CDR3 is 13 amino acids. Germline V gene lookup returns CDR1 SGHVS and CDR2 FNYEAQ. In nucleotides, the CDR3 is TGCGCCAGCAGCCAACGGGGAGAGTATGGCTACACCTTC. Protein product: CASSQRGEYGYTF.